Sequencing of this T cell receptor beta chain was carried out in a study of blood T cell repertoires in COVID-19. This CDR3 spans 16 amino acids. Germline CDR1 and CDR2: LGHDT and YNNKEL (reference sequence). Trimming cost V 5 bases and J 0 bases; bases outside gene matches: 2. In the original workflow: Reference gene primers were amplified, and this amplification served to estimate nucleated cell counts. Sequenced by immunoSEQ multiplex PCR; TCRdb stores in-frame clones only, minus some. Clonal size and the V and J genes are those of that table, whereas D and trimming came from the DNA. The sample yields 20,000 or so clones, 86% seen once.

Material: peripheral blood. V usage is TRBV3-1 (or the pseudogene TRBV3-2) and J usage is TRBJ1-4; 11 bases align to TRBD1. The sequence came from a man aged 50 or older with active COVID-19. The CDR3 here is CASSEGQGATNEKLFF. The CDR3 DNA follows: TGTGCCAGCAGCGAGGGACAGGGGGCAACTAATGAAAAACTGTTTTTT.